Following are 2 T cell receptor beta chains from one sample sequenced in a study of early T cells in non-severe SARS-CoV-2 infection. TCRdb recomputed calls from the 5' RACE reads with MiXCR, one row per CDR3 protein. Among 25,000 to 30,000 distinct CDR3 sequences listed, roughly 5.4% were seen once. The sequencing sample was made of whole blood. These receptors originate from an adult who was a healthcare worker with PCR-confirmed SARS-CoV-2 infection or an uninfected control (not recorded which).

The CDR3 loop reads CASSRQGALEKLFF. The CDR3 nucleotides read TGTGCCAGCAGCCGACAGGGGGCGCTTGAAAAACTGTTTTTT. The chain couples TRBV5-4 to TRBJ1-4; 10 bases map to TRBD1. The CDR3 spans 14 residues. The V gene end was trimmed by 4 bases and the J gene end by 7 bases; junction bases not matched to a gene: 4. CDR1 and CDR2 (germline): SGHNT, YYREEE (reference sequence).

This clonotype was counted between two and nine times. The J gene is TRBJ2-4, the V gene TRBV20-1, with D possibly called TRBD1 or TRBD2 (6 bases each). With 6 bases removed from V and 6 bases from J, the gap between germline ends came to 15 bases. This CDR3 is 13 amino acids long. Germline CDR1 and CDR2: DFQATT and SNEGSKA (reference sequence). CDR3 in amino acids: CSALDGGGNIQYF. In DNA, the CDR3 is TGCAGTGCGCTAGACGGAGGGGGAAACATTCAGTACTTC.